The 9 T cell receptor beta chains below were found in one sample sequenced in a study of neurological immune-mediated disorders. MiXCR, run by TCRdb on the 5' RACE reads, gives a single entry per CDR3 protein. The sample has over 75,000 distinct CDR3 sequences; 5.8% are singletons. Noted time point: longitudinal time-point 2. Material: PBMCs. The receptors were gathered from a woman in her fifties or sixties with multiple sclerosis.

This clonotype was seen ten or more times. The chain joins TRBV3-1 to TRBJ1-1; D is possibly TRBD1 (6 bases). Germline values: CDR1 LGHDT, CDR2 YNNKEL (reference sequence). V was trimmed by 4 bases and J by 4 bases, leaving 13 bases between them. This CDR3 comprises 14 residues. The CDR3 nucleotides read TGTGCCAGCAGCCCCCAGGGGAAAGGCACTGAAGCTTTCTTT. This encodes CASSPQGKGTEAFF. Combining the CDR3 with reference TRBV3-1 and TRBJ1-1 gives the whole variable domain DTAVSQTPKYLVTQMGNDKSIKCEQNLGHDTMYWYKQDSKKFLKIMFSYNNKELIINETVPNRFSPKSPDKAHLNLHINSLELGDSAVYFCASSPQGKGTEAFFGQGTRLTVV.

This rearrangement joins TRBV19 to TRBJ2-5; either TRBD1 or TRBD2 may supply D (5 bases each). V lost 2 bases to trimming and J lost 5 bases, with 15 bases between them. Per germline, CDR1 LNHDA and CDR2 SQIVND (reference sequence). The CDR3 covers 15 residues. DNA for the CDR3: TGTGCCAGTAGTATAAGTTTGGGACGGCTTGAGACCCAGTACTTC. It codes for CASSISLGRLETQYF.

This clonotype occurred many times. The chain joins TRBV9 to TRBJ2-6; D is ambiguous. This CDR3 spans 15 amino acids. Germline V CDR1 and CDR2: SGDLS, YYNGEE. Trimming left V 0 bases short and J 5 bases short, with 9 bases between. The CDR3 DNA sequence: TGTGCCAGCAGCGTAGATCCTGGTAGGGCCAACGTCCTGACTTTC. Translated, it gives CASSVDPGRANVLTF.

This clonotype was counted ten times or more. The chain carries TRBV4-1 and TRBJ2-7; D may be TRBD1 (6 bases). Per germline, CDR1 MGHRA and CDR2 YSYEKL. The V end lost 4 bases, the J end lost 5 bases, and 15 bases lay between the germline ends. The CDR3 totals 14 residues. In nucleotides, the CDR3 is TGCGCCAGCAGCCGAAGACAGGAGAGCGACGAGCAGTACTTC. It specifies CASSRRQESDEQYF.

This clonotype was counted ten times or more. The gene calls are TRBV20-1 and TRBJ2-2; D uncertain. Trimming removed 2 bases from V and 5 bases from J, with 12 bases in between. The germline V gene encodes CDR1 DFQATT and CDR2 SNEGSKA (reference sequence). This CDR3 has 14 residues. CDR3 loop: CSARSDGRTGELFF. In DNA form, the CDR3 reads TGCAGTGCTAGAAGCGACGGGCGGACCGGGGAGCTGTTTTTT.

This clonotype was counted many times. The chain couples TRBV5-1 to TRBJ2-5; D is undetermined. The CDR3 covers 14 residues. Germline values: CDR1 SGHRS, CDR2 YFSETQ. V dropped 0 bases and J dropped 1 base, with 7 bases sitting between them. The DNA for the CDR3 is TGCGCCAGCAGCTTGGTAACTCGCCAAGAGACCCAGTACTTC. Protein product: CASSLVTRQETQYF.

This clonotype was recorded at least ten times. The chain carries TRBV6-5 and TRBJ2-2; maybe TRBD2 (5 bases). Per germline, CDR1 MNHEY and CDR2 SVGAGI. CDR3 length: 15 amino acids. V lost 2 bases, J lost 4 bases, and 11 bases lay in between. The CDR3 sequence is CASSYAGLSTGELFF. The DNA of the CDR3 is TGTGCCAGCAGTTACGCGGGCCTTAGCACCGGGGAGCTGTTTTTT.

The chain employs TRBV5-3 and TRBJ1-2, with D possibly matching TRBD1 (5 bases). TRBV5-3 is an ORF; its function is uncertain. With 5 bases removed from V and 7 bases from J, the gap between germline ends came to 24 bases. CDR3 length equals 16 residues. CDR3 in amino acids: CARSQARGPLICGYTF. CDR3 nucleotide sequence: TGTGCCAGAAGTCAGGCGAGGGGCCCCCTAATTTGTGGCTACACCTTC.

To note about this clonotype: Just one base apart from a much larger clone, this may be a read error. The chain combines TRBV28 with TRBJ2-5, with a weak D call TRBD2 (5 bases). V was clipped by 11 bases and J by 0 bases, with 13 bases between them. This CDR3 comprises 13 residues. CDR1 is MDHEN and CDR2 is SYDVKM in the germline V gene. For the CDR3, the DNA is TGTGCCGGCACCTCGGGGTACCAAGAGACCCAGTACTTC. The encoded protein is CAGTSGYQETQYF.